Each of the 18 T cell receptor beta chains below was sequenced from the same sample in a study of breast tumors, draining lymph nodes, adjacent tissues. Breast cancer patients provided tissue from their axillary draining lymph nodes. TCRdb re-derived calls from the multiplex PCR reads in MiXCR, one entry per CDR3 protein. The data show about 180,000 distinct CDR3 sequences, approximately 30% seen once. The sequencing sample was made of axillary lymph node tissue. These TCRs come from a female donor with breast cancer. Some clones in this sample may be carry-over from other donors' samples.

This clonotype occurred many times. The J gene is TRBJ2-7, the V gene TRBV4-2; TRBD1 aligns across 8 bases. The germline CDR1 and CDR2 sequences are LGHNA and YNFKEQ. J was trimmed by 6 bases and V by 1 base; bases with no gene match: 8. The CDR3 sequence is 15 residues long. The CDR3 DNA sequence: TGTGCCAGCAGCCAAGTTGAACAGGGGGGTGGCGAGCAGTACTTC. It codes for CASSQVEQGGGEQYF.

Many counts were recorded for this clonotype. This chain links TRBV7-2 with TRBJ2-3; D assignment may be TRBD1 or TRBD2 (6 bases each). This CDR3 spans 18 amino acids. Germline assignment: CDR1 SGHTA and CDR2 FQGNSA. V gave up 5 bases and J gave up 0 bases, with 21 bases separating them. The CDR3 DNA reads TGTGCCAGCAGCCCCAGGGGCGGGGTGGGGACTAGCACAGATACGCAGTATTTT. Translating gives CASSPRGGVGTSTDTQYF.

This chain joins TRBV10-2 and TRBJ1-1, with a weak D call TRBD1 (6 bases). V was shortened by 6 bases and J by 6 bases, with 17 bases between the two germline ends. This CDR3 comprises 14 residues. Per the germline V gene, CDR1 is WSHSY and CDR2 is SAAADI. DNA of the CDR3: TGCGCCAGCAGACCCCAGGGGAACGTGGCTGAAGCTTTCTTT. This encodes CASRPQGNVAEAFF.

The gene calls are TRBV4-1 and TRBJ1-2, with 7 bases aligning to TRBD1. Unmatched junction bases numbered 12, after V lost 5 bases and J lost 3 bases. Looked up from germline, CDR1 is MGHRA and CDR2 is YSYEKL. The CDR3 spans 16 residues. The DNA of the CDR3 is TGCGCCAGCAGCAGACAGGGCCTATCTTCAGACTATGGCTACACCTTC. Its protein is CASSRQGLSSDYGYTF.

Within the sample, this clonotype is medium-sized. The CDR3 loop reads CASRPYGTGDEKLFF. The CDR3 DNA reads as TGTGCCAGTAGACCTTATGGGACAGGGGATGAAAAACTGTTTTTT. This chain joins TRBV19 and TRBJ1-4, with TRBD1 matching 10 bases. Germline trimming cut 6 bases from V and 6 bases from J; bases unmatched to any gene: 7. This CDR3 region has 15 residues. CDR1 is LNHDA, CDR2 SQIVND, per germline (reference sequence). The full variable domain, its missing parts supplied by reference TRBV19 and TRBJ1-4, is DGGITQSPKYLFRKEGQNVTLSCEQNLNHDAMYWYRQDPGQGLRLIYYSQIVNDFQKGDIAEGYSVSREKKESFPLTVTSAQKNPTAFYLCASRPYGTGDEKLFFGSGTQLSVL.

The chain couples TRBV19 to TRBJ1-2; the match to TRBD1 covers 10 bases. Germline assignment: CDR1 LNHDA and CDR2 SQIVND (reference sequence). The length of the CDR3 is 14 residues. The J segment lost 12 bases and the V segment lost 5 bases, leaving 12 bases of the junction unmatched. As DNA, the CDR3 is TGTGCCAGTAGTCCCGGACAGGGGGTCGGTGGAAACACCTTC. This codes for CASSPGQGVGGNTF.

This clonotype was detected once. The chain recombines TRBV20-1 with TRBJ1-1; TRBD1 matches 7 bases. The trim removed 0 bases at V and 3 bases at J, leaving 16 bases unmatched. Germline V gives CDR1 DFQATT, CDR2 SNEGSKA (reference sequence). The CDR3 totals 18 residues. This CDR3 is CSARDGVGTGEIDTEAFF. The CDR3 bases are TGCAGTGCTAGAGATGGGGTAGGTACAGGGGAGATTGACACTGAAGCTTTCTTT.

The genes are TRBV4-1 and TRBJ2-2, with TRBD2 matching over 9 bases. J gave up 7 bases and V 1 base, and 7 bases lay outside the gene matches. Germline V gene sequence: CDR1 MGHRA, CDR2 YSYEKL. This CDR3 is built from 16 residues. This CDR3 reads CASSQVSAGGGGELFF. DNA for the CDR3: TGCGCCAGCAGCCAAGTTTCCGCGGGGGGGGGCGGGGAGCTGTTTTTT.

Concerning this clonotype itself: Mismatch with germline at one junction end may stem from a read error. CDR3 residues: CASSSSSDSTDTRHF. The CDR3 coding sequence is TGTGCCAGCAGCTCTTCTAGCGACAGCACAGATACGCGGCATTTT. The chain carries TRBV7-3 and TRBJ2-3; possible D gene TRBD2, 6 bases. CDR1 SGHTA and CDR2 FQGTGA come from the germline V gene. The CDR3 sequence is 15 residues long.

This clonotype was seen ten or more times. The chain is built from TRBV9 and TRBJ2-2; maybe TRBD2 (6 bases). Deletions cut 3 bases from V and 6 bases from J, with 15 bases between. The CDR3 loop spans 15 amino acids. Germline V gene sequence: CDR1 SGDLS, CDR2 YYNGEE. The CDR3 loop is CASSAGVLRAGELFF. In nucleotides, the CDR3 is TGTGCCAGCAGCGCGGGGGTCCTTAGGGCCGGGGAGCTGTTTTTT.

By share, this clonotype counts as medium-sized. The V gene is TRBV19, the J gene TRBJ2-3, with no clear D. V lost 5 bases, J lost 0 bases, and 15 bases lay in between. Germline V lookup: CDR1 LNHDA, CDR2 SQIVND (reference sequence). The CDR3 contains 16 residues. The CDR3 sequence is CASSPGPRVSTDTQYF. DNA for the CDR3: TGTGCCAGTAGTCCTGGTCCGCGTGTGAGCACAGATACGCAGTATTTT. The full variable domain, its missing parts supplied by reference TRBV19 and TRBJ2-3, is DGGITQSPKYLFRKEGQNVTLSCEQNLNHDAMYWYRQDPGQGLRLIYYSQIVNDFQKGDIAEGYSVSREKKESFPLTVTSAQKNPTAFYLCASSPGPRVSTDTQYFGPGTRLTVL.

This clonotype has a count of ten or more. The V and J genes are TRBV29-1 and TRBJ1-2, with unresolved D. The CDR3 runs to 14 residues. Germline V gives CDR1 SQVTM, CDR2 ANQGSEA. Trimming took off 2 bases at V and 0 bases at J, with 10 bases between the two ends. The CDR3 DNA sequence: TGCAGCGTTGAAATAGCGGCAGCTAACTATGGCTACACCTTC. Translation: CSVEIAAANYGYTF.

The chain carries TRBV13 and TRBJ2-1, with D tentatively TRBD2 (6 bases). Looked up from germline, CDR1 is PRHDT and CDR2 is FYEKMQ (reference sequence). The CDR3 has 14 amino acids. Trimming took off 3 bases at V and 9 bases at J, with 15 bases between the two ends. Written as DNA, the CDR3 is TGTGCCAGCAGCTTCCGGGAGTGGGGATTTGAGCAGTTCTTC. It is translated as CASSFREWGFEQFF.

In its sample, this clonotype was seen many times. V and J are TRBV7-2 and TRBJ2-7; a possible D gene is TRBD1 (6 bases). CDR3 size: 14 residues. V was clipped by 5 bases and J by 3 bases, with 14 bases between them. Germline V lookup: CDR1 SGHTA, CDR2 FQGNSA. The CDR3: CASSGSRGRYEQYF. Written as DNA, the CDR3 is TGTGCCAGCAGCGGGAGCAGGGGTCGCTACGAGCAGTACTTC.

The chain employs TRBV7-8 and TRBJ2-3; perhaps TRBD2 as D (5 bases). This CDR3 is 15 amino acids long. V shed 1 base and J shed 2 bases, with 10 bases lying between them. From germline, CDR1 is SGHVS and CDR2 FQNEAQ. As DNA, the CDR3 is TGTGCCAGCAGCTTAGGGGGTAGCGACACAGATACGCAGTATTTT. Protein: CASSLGGSDTDTQYF.

This clonotype appeared a single time. Possible read error: a much larger clone is one base away. J is TRBJ2-7 and V is TRBV19; 9 positions match TRBD2. Trimming removed 1 base from V and 7 bases from J; junction bases left unmatched: 11. Germline CDR1 LNHDA, CDR2 SQIVND (reference sequence). The length of the CDR3 is 16 residues. This CDR3 is CASSIGGSGGTREQYF. The CDR3 nucleotides read TGTGCCAGTAGTATAGGAGGCAGCGGGGGGACAAGGGAGCAGTACTTC.

This clonotype was seen many times. The genes are TRBV9 and TRBJ1-2, with no clear D. V was trimmed by 3 bases and J by 1 base, leaving 10 bases between them. This CDR3 region has 14 residues. CDR1 is SGDLS, CDR2 YYNGEE, per germline. The CDR3 reads CASSGVELNYGYTF. Here the CDR3 DNA reads TGTGCCAGCAGCGGGGTGGAGCTTAACTATGGCTACACCTTC.

This clonotype has just a few counts. The CDR3 coding sequence is TGTGCCAGCAGCTTAGAATCTAGCGGGGTGGGAAGGAGCCCCTACGAGCAGTACTTC. Translated: CASSLESSGVGRSPYEQYF. The gene calls are TRBV7-6 and TRBJ2-7; TRBD2 aligns across 9 bases. V lost 1 base and J lost 2; bases outside the gene matches: 15. CDR1 and CDR2 from the germline V gene are SGHVS and FNYEAQ. The CDR3 contains 19 residues.